Listed here are 28 T cell receptor beta chains from one sample, sequenced in a study of blood T cells in healthy people across ages (dated by TCRdb to the mid-2010s). To prepare the library, 5' RACE was applied. TCRdb records Illumina HiSeq 2500 as the sequencer. The second PCR ran for roughly 7 to 11 cycles and used a J-beta primer mix along with a sample-barcoded 5' primer. TCRdb reprocessed the public reads (quality trimming at Q25 with fastp, clone calling with MiXCR) and kept in-frame beta chains. A single entry per CDR3 protein holds the most common genes and DNA from its merged rows. Across this sample there are roughly 1,000,000 distinct CDR3 sequences, with about 23% seen only once. The top ten clonotypes cover about 0.8% of the sample. This sample was shared with a second study, whose subject was T cells of mothers and their children.

Sequencing was carried out using blood. Receptor source: a girl aged 2-10 years in good health.

This clonotype was counted between two and nine times. The chain links TRBV7-2 to TRBJ1-4; TRBD1 matches 8 bases. Per germline, CDR1 SGHTA and CDR2 FQGNSA. This CDR3 has 16 amino acids. V lost 2 bases to trimming and J lost 6 bases; unmatched junction nucleotides: 8. CDR3 in DNA: TGTGCCAGCAGCTTAATTAGTGGCAGGGGGCATGAAAAACTGTTTTTT. It is translated as CASSLISGRGHEKLFF.

This clonotype was seen only a few times. This chain links TRBV20-1 with TRBJ2-1; D remains unclear. The V gene's germline CDR1 is DFQATT and CDR2 SNEGSKA (reference sequence). CDR3 length: 12 residues. The germline V and J ends were trimmed by 3 bases and 4 bases, with 7 bases remaining between them. CDR3 protein: CSASRKYNEQFF. The CDR3 DNA sequence: TGCAGTGCTAGCAGGAAATACAATGAGCAGTTCTTC.

This clonotype showed up just a few times. The V gene is TRBV7-2, the J gene TRBJ1-5; D is unresolved. V dropped 1 base and J dropped 5 bases, with 9 bases sitting between them. Germline CDR1 is SGHTA and CDR2 is FQGNSA. This CDR3 has 14 amino acids. CDR3 sequence (DNA): TGTGCCAGCAGCTTAGGGGCAGAGTATCAGCCCCAGCATTTT. Translated: CASSLGAEYQPQHF.

J is TRBJ2-4 and V is TRBV18, with D perhaps TRBD1 or TRBD2 (5 bases each). The V gene lost 0 bases and the J gene lost 7 bases, with 10 bases spanning the gap. CDR3 size: 14 residues. CDR1 and CDR2 from the germline V gene are KGHSH and LQKENI. This chain's CDR3 is CASSPPPGTNIQYF. For the CDR3, the DNA is TGTGCCAGCTCACCACCGCCAGGGACGAACATTCAGTACTTC.

The chain links TRBV29-1 to TRBJ2-5; weak D call: TRBD1 (7 bases). The J call may be wrong; the DNA end is better matched by TRBJ2-1. Germline assignment: CDR1 SQVTM and CDR2 ANQGSEA. The CDR3 runs 16 residues. The CDR3 nucleotides read TGCAGCGTTGAGGCCCCGGAGGGGGCGATGCCCAATGAGCAGTTCTTC. Amino acid sequence: CSVEAPEGAMPNEQFF.

The rearrangement joins TRBV11-2 to TRBJ2-3; 11 bases align to TRBD2. The CDR3 consists of 16 residues. The V gene's germline CDR1 is SGHAT and CDR2 FQNNGV. V was clipped by 1 base and J by 5 bases; unmatched bases: 5. The CDR3 sequence: CASSLASGGLGDTQYF. In DNA form, the CDR3 reads TGTGCCAGCAGCTTAGCTAGCGGGGGGCTAGGAGATACGCAGTATTTT.

In its sample, this clonotype was seen a few times. The chain recombines TRBV27 with TRBJ2-1; 9 nucleotides line up with TRBD1. CDR3 length equals 15 residues. The germline V gene encodes CDR1 MNHEY and CDR2 SMNVEV (reference sequence). With V trimmed by 6 bases and J by 3 bases, 6 bases remained unmatched. The CDR3 DNA sequence: TGTGCCAGCAGAATAGGGACAGGGCACTACAATGAGCAGTTCTTC. Translating it yields CASRIGTGHYNEQFF.

The V and J genes are TRBV20-1 and TRBJ2-5, with D possibly TRBD2 on 5 matching bases. The J call is doubtful: the DNA matches TRBJ2-7 better. CDR1 and CDR2 from the germline V gene are DFQATT and SNEGSKA (reference sequence). There are 15 residues in the CDR3. Here the CDR3 DNA reads TGCAGTGCTAGACCACTAAGCGGAGCCCCCTACGAGCAGTACTTC. This codes for CSARPLSGAPYEQYF.

The chain links TRBV7-9 to TRBJ2-1; TRBD1 is a possible D gene (6 bases). Near its end, the DNA agrees better with TRBJ2-7, so the J call may be wrong. CDR3 size: 13 residues. Germline CDR1 is SEHNR and CDR2 is FQNEAQ (reference sequence). The CDR3 loop is CASSFLQGGEQYF. The DNA of the CDR3 is TGTGCCAGCAGCTTTTTACAGGGCGGAGAGCAGTACTTC.

Remarks on this clonotype: The junction does not match germline at one end; this may be a read error. V is TRBV6-5 and J is TRBJ2-3; 8 bases are a match to TRBD1. CDR3 size: 17 residues. Germline CDR1 is MNHEY and CDR2 is SVGAGI. CDR3 nucleotides: TGTGCCAGCAGTGACTCTAGAGACAGGGGTAGCACAGATACGCAGTATTTT. Encoded protein: CASSDSRDRGSTDTQYF.

The V call is TRBV7-9, the J call TRBJ1-3; D unclear. This CDR3 has 15 amino acids. Germline V gives CDR1 SEHNR, CDR2 FQNEAQ (reference sequence). V lost 5 bases, J lost 0 bases, and 11 bases lay in between. CDR3 nucleotides: TGTGCCAGCAGCCCCAGACCAAGCTCTGGAAACACCATATATTTT. Translating gives CASSPRPSSGNTIYF.

The V call is TRBV3-1, the J call TRBJ2-7, with D unresolved. This CDR3 comprises 14 residues. Trimming shortened V by 1 base and J by 3 bases, and 10 bases separated the two germline ends. Per germline, CDR1 LGHDT and CDR2 YNNKEL (reference sequence). CDR3 DNA: TGTGCCAGCAGCCAAGGTCAGGCAAGCTACGAGCAGTACTTC. Its translation: CASSQGQASYEQYF.

J is TRBJ1-5 and V is TRBV12-3 or TRBV12-4; unclear D gene. This CDR3 is 15 amino acids long. Trimming shortened V by 5 bases and J by 2 bases, and 13 bases separated the two germline ends. For the CDR3, the DNA is TGTGCCAGCAGTCAAACAGATGTCGGCAATCAGCCCCAGCATTTT. The encoded protein is CASSQTDVGNQPQHF.

The chain employs TRBV29-1 and TRBJ1-2, with D hard to call. There are 13 residues in the CDR3. Germline CDR1 and CDR2: SQVTM and ANQGSEA. V shed 4 bases and J shed 4 bases, with 13 bases lying between them. CDR3 residues: CSVGARASYGYTF. The CDR3 DNA follows: TGCAGCGTTGGAGCAAGGGCTAGCTATGGCTACACCTTC.

This CDR3 is CASSDFRDGETQYF. CDR3 nucleotide sequence: TGTGCCAGCAGTGACTTCAGGGACGGAGAGACCCAGTACTTC. The chain combines TRBV2 with TRBJ2-5; D possibly uses TRBD1 or TRBD2 (5 bases each). This CDR3 spans 14 amino acids. CDR1 SNHLY and CDR2 FYNNEI come from the germline V gene. Trimming cost V 3 bases and J 4 bases, with 12 bases left between them.

This clonotype appeared a few times. The rearrangement links TRBV6-1 to TRBJ2-3, with 8 positions matching TRBD2. CDR3 length equals 14 residues. V lost 8 bases, J lost 3 bases, and 7 bases stayed unmatched. Germline lookup yields CDR1 MNHNS and CDR2 SASEGT. CDR3 loop: CASERRGGTDTQYF. The CDR3 DNA reads TGTGCCAGCGAGAGACGGGGGGGGACAGATACGCAGTATTTT.

The count of this clonotype is one. This rearrangement joins TRBV20-1 to TRBJ1-4; no definite D call. The germline V gene has CDR1 DFQATT and CDR2 SNEGSKA (reference sequence). Between the trimmed V and J ends, which lost 5 bases and 5 bases, there was a span of 12 bases. The length of the CDR3 is 13 residues. CDR3 DNA sequence: TGCAGTGCTGGCCCTGGACCCAATGAAAAACTGTTTTTT. This sequence encodes CSAGPGPNEKLFF.

This clonotype was detected only once. Likely a read error: the CDR3 ends without its conserved phenylalanine or tryptophan. V is TRBV3-1 and J is TRBJ2-7; D uncertain. The length of the CDR3 is 13 residues. V dropped 1 base and J dropped 2 bases, with 6 bases sitting between them. CDR1 and CDR2 from the germline V gene are LGHDT and YNNKEL (reference sequence). CDR3 in amino acids: CASSQGRAYEQYI. The DNA for the CDR3 is TGTGCCAGCAGCCAAGGGAGAGCCTACGAGCAGTACATC.

This clonotype has only a few counts. The junction departs from the called germline gene at one end, perhaps through a read error. The chain carries TRBV14 and TRBJ2-1; D is perhaps TRBD1 (5 bases). This CDR3 comprises 13 residues. Germline values: CDR1 SGHDN, CDR2 FVKESK. The CDR3: CASGQGIYNEQFF. CDR3 in DNA: TGTGCCAGCGGCCAGGGAATCTACAATGAGCAGTTCTTC.

The sample holds a few counts of this clonotype. The genes are TRBV5-1 and TRBJ2-6; weak D call: TRBD2 (5 bases). The CDR3 loop spans 15 amino acids. V was shortened by 4 bases and J by 4 bases, with 12 bases between the two germline ends. The germline V gene has CDR1 SGHRS and CDR2 YFSETQ. Here the CDR3 reads CASSQSPGGANVLTF. CDR3 nucleotides: TGCGCCAGCAGCCAGAGTCCGGGAGGGGCCAACGTCCTGACTTTC.

This clonotype was found a few times. Sequence at one end of the junction differs from germline and may be a read error. The chain has TRBV12-3 or TRBV12-4 and TRBJ2-5; D might be TRBD2 (5 bases). Matching the DNA end better, TRBJ2-7 makes the J call doubtful. This CDR3 region has 12 residues. CDR3 DNA: TGTGCCGGCAGTTTATACGGGGACGAGCAGTACTTC. Translated, it gives CAGSLYGDEQYF.

The chain combines TRBV6-1 with TRBJ2-1; TRBD2 matches at 7 bases. The V gene's germline CDR1 is MNHNS and CDR2 SASEGT. The V segment lost 8 bases and the J segment 12 bases; nucleotides outside the gene matches: 19. The CDR3 spans 15 residues. This CDR3 is CASESGLAALLAQFF. As DNA, the CDR3 is TGTGCCAGCGAGTCGGGGCTAGCGGCCCTCTTGGCGCAGTTCTTC.

This clonotype has a handful of counts. V is TRBV3-1 and J is TRBJ2-1, with D possibly TRBD2 on 6 matching bases. Germline CDR1 LGHDT, CDR2 YNNKEL (reference sequence). Trimming removed 4 bases from V and 4 bases from J, with 14 bases in between. The CDR3 spans 15 residues. The CDR3 is CASSRRTGEYNEQFF. CDR3 coding DNA: TGTGCCAGCAGCCGACGAACGGGGGAGTACAATGAGCAGTTCTTC.

This clonotype was counted a few times. This chain connects TRBV5-6 to TRBJ1-6, with 8 nucleotides matching TRBD1. Per the germline V gene, CDR1 is SGHDT and CDR2 is YYEEEE. This CDR3 spans 15 amino acids. The ends lost 6 bases at V and 8 bases at J; junction bases unmatched: 10. Here the CDR3 DNA reads TGTGCCAGCAATATGGACAGGGAAATGGATTCACCCCTCCACTTT. Translating it yields CASNMDREMDSPLHF.

The chain couples TRBV20-1 to TRBJ2-7, with D hard to call. V lost 1 base to trimming and J lost 4 bases, with 17 bases between them. The germline CDR1 and CDR2 sequences are DFQATT and SNEGSKA (reference sequence). This CDR3 comprises 15 residues. CDR3 nucleotide sequence: TGCAGTGCTAGAGGTATTAGGGTGGCGTCTTACGAGCAGTACTTC. Its translation is CSARGIRVASYEQYF.

This clonotype occurred a few times. The chain is built from TRBV2 and TRBJ1-1; 12 bases match TRBD1. V lost 6 bases, J lost 7 bases, and 3 bases stayed unmatched. Germline loops: CDR1 SNHLY, CDR2 FYNNEI. This CDR3 comprises 13 residues. The CDR3 DNA reads as TGTGCCAGCAGGGGACAGGGGGCCGGTGAAGCTTTCTTT. This sequence encodes CASRGQGAGEAFF.

The chain links TRBV20-1 to TRBJ2-3, with D perhaps TRBD2 (6 bases). V lost 5 bases to trimming and J lost 6 bases, with 18 bases between them. Germline V lookup: CDR1 DFQATT, CDR2 SNEGSKA (reference sequence). The CDR3 runs 14 residues. CDR3 DNA sequence: TGCAGTGCTCCCCGGGACCCGGGGGACGATACGCAGTATTTT. This gives the protein CSAPRDPGDDTQYF.

The chain carries TRBV7-2 and TRBJ2-7; no firm D call. Trimming took 2 bases from V and 3 from J, leaving 11 bases between them. The V gene's germline CDR1 is SGHTA and CDR2 FQGNSA. The length of the CDR3 is 14 residues. For the CDR3, the DNA is TGTGCCAGCAGCTTATATGTCGAGGACTACGAGCAGTACTTC. Its protein is CASSLYVEDYEQYF.